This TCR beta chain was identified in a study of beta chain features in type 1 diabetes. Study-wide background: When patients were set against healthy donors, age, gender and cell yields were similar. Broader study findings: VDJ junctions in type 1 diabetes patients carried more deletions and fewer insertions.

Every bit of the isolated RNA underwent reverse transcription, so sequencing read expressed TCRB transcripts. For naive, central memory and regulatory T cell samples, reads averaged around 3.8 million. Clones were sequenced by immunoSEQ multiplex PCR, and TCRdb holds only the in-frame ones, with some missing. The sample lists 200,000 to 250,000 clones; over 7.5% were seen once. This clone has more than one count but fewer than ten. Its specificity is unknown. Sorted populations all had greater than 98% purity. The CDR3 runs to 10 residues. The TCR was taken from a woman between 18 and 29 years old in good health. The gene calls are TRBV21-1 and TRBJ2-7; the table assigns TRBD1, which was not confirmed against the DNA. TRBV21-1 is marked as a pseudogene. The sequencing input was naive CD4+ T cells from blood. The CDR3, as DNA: TGTGAAGACAGGGGCTACGAGCAGTACTTC. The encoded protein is CEDRGYEQYF.